This TCR beta chain is drawn from a study of blood T cell repertoires in COVID-19. At the level of the study: Both acute and convalescent COVID-19 samples were obtained from the United States, Italy and Spain. The analysed material was cDNA or gDNA that came from T cells, B-cell-depleted T cells, or PBMCs.

Original data processing: Reference gene primers were amplified, and this amplification served to estimate nucleated cell counts. Method: immunoSEQ multiplex PCR; TCRdb's copy keeps in-frame clones and lacks some. For V, J and clone size, that table is used; D and trimming come from the DNA. Of roughly 260,000 clones in the sample, about 88% are singletons; the top ten hold roughly 4%. Notes on this clone: The sample has other DNA sequences that encode this CDR3 too.

The CDR3 has 13 residues. CDR1 is LGHNA and CDR2 is YNFKEQ in the germline V gene. Trimming cost V 4 bases and J 5 bases, with 11 bases left between them. Sequencing input: peripheral blood. The V call is TRBV4-2, the J call TRBJ1-2, with no clear D. The receptor comes from a man aged 60-69 years who had recovered from COVID-19. The CDR3 DNA reads as TGTGCCAGCAGCCGAATCGGCGGATATGGCTACACCTTC. This gives the protein CASSRIGGYGYTF.